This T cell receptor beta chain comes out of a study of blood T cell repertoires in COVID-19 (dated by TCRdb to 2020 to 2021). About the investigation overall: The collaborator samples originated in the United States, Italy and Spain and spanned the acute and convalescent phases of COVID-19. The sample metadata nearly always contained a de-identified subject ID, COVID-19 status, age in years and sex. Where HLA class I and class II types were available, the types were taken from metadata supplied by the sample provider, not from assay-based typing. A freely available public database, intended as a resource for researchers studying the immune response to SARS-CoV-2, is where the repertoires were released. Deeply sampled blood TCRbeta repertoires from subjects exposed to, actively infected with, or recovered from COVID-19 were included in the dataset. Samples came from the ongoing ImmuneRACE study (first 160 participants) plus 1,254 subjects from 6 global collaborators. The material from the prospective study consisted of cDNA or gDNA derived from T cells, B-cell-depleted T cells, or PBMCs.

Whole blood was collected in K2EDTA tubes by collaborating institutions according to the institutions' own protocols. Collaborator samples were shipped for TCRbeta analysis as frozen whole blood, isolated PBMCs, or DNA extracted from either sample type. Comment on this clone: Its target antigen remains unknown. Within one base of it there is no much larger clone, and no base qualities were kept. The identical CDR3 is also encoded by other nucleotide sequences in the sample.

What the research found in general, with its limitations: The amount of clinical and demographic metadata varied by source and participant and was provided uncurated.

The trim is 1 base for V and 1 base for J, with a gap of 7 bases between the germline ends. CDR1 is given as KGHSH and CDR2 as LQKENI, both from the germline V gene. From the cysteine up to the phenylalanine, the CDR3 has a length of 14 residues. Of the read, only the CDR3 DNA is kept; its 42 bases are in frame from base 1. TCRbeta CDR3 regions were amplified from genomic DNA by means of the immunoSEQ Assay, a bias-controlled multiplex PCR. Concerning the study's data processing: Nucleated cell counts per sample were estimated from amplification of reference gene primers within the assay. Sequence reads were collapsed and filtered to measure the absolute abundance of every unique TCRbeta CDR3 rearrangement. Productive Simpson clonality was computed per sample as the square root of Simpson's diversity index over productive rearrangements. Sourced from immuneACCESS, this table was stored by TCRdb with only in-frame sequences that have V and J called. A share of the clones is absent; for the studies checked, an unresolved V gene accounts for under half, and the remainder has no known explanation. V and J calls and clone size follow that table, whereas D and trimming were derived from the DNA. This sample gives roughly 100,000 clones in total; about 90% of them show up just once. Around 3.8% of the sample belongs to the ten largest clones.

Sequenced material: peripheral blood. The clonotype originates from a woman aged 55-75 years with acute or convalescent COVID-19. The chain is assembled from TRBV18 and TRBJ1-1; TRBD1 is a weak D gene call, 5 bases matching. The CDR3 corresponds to CASSPLTGNTEAFF. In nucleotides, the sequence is TGTGCCAGCTCACCACTTACAGGGAACACTGAAGCTTTCTTT.